These 15 T cell receptor beta chains came from one sample sequenced in a study of shared T cell receptors in the human thymus. Generated by immunoSEQ multiplex PCR, the TCRdb table keeps only in-frame clones and is missing some. The sample includes 500,000 to 750,000 clones, around nine tenths seen only once; the top ten take around 0.01%. This same sample was also part of a study on human thymus T cells.

The sequenced sample consisted of thymocytes. The receptors originated from a boy less than two years old with a congenital heart defect.

The chain joins TRBV2 to TRBJ2-1; unclear D gene. The CDR3 runs to 13 residues. Germline V gene data show CDR1 as SNHLY and CDR2 as FYNNEI. Between the trimmed V and J ends, which lost 8 bases and 0 bases, there was a span of 8 bases. This chain's CDR3 is CASGVISYNEQFF. DNA for the CDR3: TGTGCCAGCGGAGTAATCTCCTACAATGAGCAGTTCTTC.

This sequence joins TRBV7-6 and TRBJ2-2, with TRBD2 matching over 9 bases. The CDR3 is 17 residues long. Germline CDR1 and CDR2: SGHVS and FNYEAQ. Trimming took 2 bases from V and 2 from J; bases not matched to a gene: 6. CDR3 region: CASSLSPSGINTGELFF. CDR3 bases: TGTGCCAGCAGCTTATCGCCTAGCGGGATTAACACCGGGGAGCTGTTTTTT.

J is TRBJ2-1 and V is TRBV11-2; TRBD2 matches 13 bases. The CDR3 contains 17 residues. V gave up 2 bases and J gave up 11 bases; unmatched junction bases: 12. Germline values: CDR1 SGHAT, CDR2 FQNNGV. CDR3 loop: CASSLLSGTSGTPKQFF. The CDR3 DNA is TGTGCCAGCAGCTTACTTTCCGGGACTAGCGGGACCCCTAAGCAGTTCTTC.

The chain couples TRBV4-1 to TRBJ2-1; a weak D match, TRBD2 (6 bases). V was cut by 0 bases and J by 2 bases, with 23 bases left in between. This CDR3 comprises 20 residues. The germline CDR1 and CDR2 sequences are MGHRA and YSYEKL. The DNA for the CDR3 is TGCGCCAGCAGCCAAGACGGGGGTAGACGGAGTAGCGGAACCTACAATGAGCAGTTCTTC. It yields the protein CASSQDGGRRSSGTYNEQFF.

The chain employs TRBV28 and TRBJ1-5; 7 bases line up with TRBD1. The V gene's germline CDR1 is MDHEN and CDR2 SYDVKM. The CDR3 runs to 16 residues. Trimming at V came to 6 bases and at J to 7 bases, leaving 15 bases not matched to a gene. The CDR3 is CASRHAGQAFGQPQHF. Here the CDR3 DNA reads TGTGCCAGCAGACACGCTGGACAGGCCTTCGGGCAGCCCCAGCATTTT.

The rearrangement links TRBV5-8 to TRBJ1-1, with TRBD1 identical over 9 bases. The junction had 9 bases not matched to a gene; V was cut back by 4 bases and J by 5 bases. CDR3 size: 15 residues. Germline V gives CDR1 SGHTS, CDR2 YDEGEE. The chain's CDR3 is CASSGGQGLGTEAFF. CDR3 nucleotides: TGTGCCAGCAGCGGGGGACAGGGTTTGGGGACTGAAGCTTTCTTT.

As regards this clone: Other DNA sequences in the same sample also yield this CDR3. The CDR3 is CASSRTGGNQPQHF. The CDR3 DNA reads as TGTGCCAGTAGTAGGACAGGGGGAAATCAGCCCCAGCATTTT. The chain employs TRBV19 and TRBJ1-5, with TRBD1 identical over 10 bases. This CDR3 contains 14 residues. V shed 4 bases and J 4 bases; nucleotides not matched to a gene: 1. Germline V gives CDR1 LNHDA, CDR2 SQIVND (reference sequence).

This chain uses TRBV10-3 with TRBJ2-7; TRBD1 matches at 7 bases. In germline, CDR1 is ENHRY, CDR2 SYGVKD. V dropped 2 bases and J dropped 2; count of bases not matched to a gene: 12. The CDR3 is 17 amino acids. In DNA, the CDR3 is TGTGCCATCAGTGAGGGACAGGAAATTACTTATGCCTACGAGCAGTACTTC. It specifies CAISEGQEITYAYEQYF.

V usage is TRBV5-8 and J usage is TRBJ1-5; no clear D. Trimming left V 6 bases short and J 2 bases short, with 15 bases between. The CDR3 spans 15 residues. Germline CDR1 and CDR2: SGHTS and YDEGEE. Here the CDR3 reads CASNGVGLGNQPQHF. CDR3 nucleotide sequence: TGTGCCAGCAACGGAGTAGGCTTGGGCAATCAGCCCCAGCATTTT.

This chain uses TRBV9 with TRBJ2-3; D is uncertain. Germline-derived CDR1 and CDR2 are SGDLS and YYNGEE. V was cut by 2 bases and J by 2 bases, with 6 bases left in between. This CDR3 is built from 13 residues. CDR3 in amino acids: CASSVSHTDTQYF. The CDR3 DNA reads as TGTGCCAGCAGCGTTTCCCACACAGATACGCAGTATTTT.

The chain combines TRBV13 with TRBJ2-5, with TRBD2 matching 10 bases. The CDR3 contains 13 residues. J gave up 5 bases and V 5 bases, and 2 bases lay outside the gene matches. CDR1 is PRHDT and CDR2 is FYEKMQ in the germline V gene (reference sequence). CDR3 nucleotides: TGTGCCAGCAGCCCGGGACTAGCGGAGACCCAGTACTTC. Protein product: CASSPGLAETQYF.

The V gene is TRBV5-6, the J gene TRBJ1-1; possible D gene TRBD1, 5 bases. This CDR3 contains 15 residues. Germline V gene lookup returns CDR1 SGHDT and CDR2 YYEEEE. The germline V and J ends were trimmed by 0 bases and 0 bases, with 9 bases remaining between them. CDR3 residues: CASSLAWGVNTEAFF. The CDR3 DNA sequence: TGTGCCAGCAGCTTGGCCTGGGGGGTGAACACTGAAGCTTTCTTT.

This clone has only one observation. The rearrangement uses TRBV6-5 and TRBJ2-1, with 9 nucleotides matching TRBD1. Germline V CDR1 and CDR2: MNHEY, SVGAGI. CDR3 size: 15 residues. J was trimmed by 2 bases and V by 4 bases; bases with no gene match: 3. This CDR3 is CASSSGTGPYNEQFF. CDR3 nucleotide sequence: TGTGCCAGCAGTTCGGGGACAGGGCCCTACAATGAGCAGTTCTTC.

The J gene is TRBJ2-1, the V gene TRBV28; TRBD2 agrees at 9 bases. There are 15 residues in the CDR3. V lost 6 bases to trimming and J lost 5 bases; unmatched junction nucleotides: 8. The germline V gene has CDR1 MDHEN and CDR2 SYDVKM. CDR3 in amino acids: CASSQSGRINNEQFF. The CDR3 bases are TGTGCCAGCAGCCAGAGCGGGAGGATCAACAATGAGCAGTTCTTC. Filled out from reference TRBV28 and TRBJ2-1, the complete variable domain reads DVKVTQSSRYLVKRTGEKVFLECVQDMDHENMFWYRQDPGLGLRLIYFSYDVKMKEKGDIPEGYSVSREKKERFSLILESASTNQTSMYLCASSQSGRINNEQFFGPGTRLTVL.

This clone occurred once. The rearrangement links TRBV15 to TRBJ2-7; TRBD2 agrees at 9 bases. CDR3 length: 17 amino acids. Germline V gene data show CDR1 as LNHNV and CDR2 as YYDKDF (reference sequence). The ends lost 0 bases at V and 0 bases at J; junction bases unmatched: 6. The CDR3 nucleotides are TGTGCCACCAGCAGAGACCCGACTAGCGGAAGCTCCTACGAGCAGTACTTC. It is translated as CATSRDPTSGSSYEQYF.